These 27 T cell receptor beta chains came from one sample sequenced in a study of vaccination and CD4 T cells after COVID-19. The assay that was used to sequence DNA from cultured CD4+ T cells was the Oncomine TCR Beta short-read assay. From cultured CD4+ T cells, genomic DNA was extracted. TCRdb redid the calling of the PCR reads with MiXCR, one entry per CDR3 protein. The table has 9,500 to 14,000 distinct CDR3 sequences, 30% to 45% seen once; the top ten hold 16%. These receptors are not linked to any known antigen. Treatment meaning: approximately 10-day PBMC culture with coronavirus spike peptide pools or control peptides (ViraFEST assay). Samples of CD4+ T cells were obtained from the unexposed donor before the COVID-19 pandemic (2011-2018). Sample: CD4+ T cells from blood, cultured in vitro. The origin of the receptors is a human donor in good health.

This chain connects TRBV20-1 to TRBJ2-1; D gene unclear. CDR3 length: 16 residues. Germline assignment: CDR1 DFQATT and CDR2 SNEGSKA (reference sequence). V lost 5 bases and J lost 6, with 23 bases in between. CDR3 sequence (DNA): TGCAGTGCTTTTTCACGTCTTCAGACGCCCAGCAATGAGCAGTTCTTC. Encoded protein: CSAFSRLQTPSNEQFF.

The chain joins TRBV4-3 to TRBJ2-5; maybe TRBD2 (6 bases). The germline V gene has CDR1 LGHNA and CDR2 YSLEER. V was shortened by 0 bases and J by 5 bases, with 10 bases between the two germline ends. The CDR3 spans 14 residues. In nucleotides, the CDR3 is TGCGCCAGCAGCCAAGATGGGGGGAGGGAGACCCAGTACTTC. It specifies CASSQDGGRETQYF.

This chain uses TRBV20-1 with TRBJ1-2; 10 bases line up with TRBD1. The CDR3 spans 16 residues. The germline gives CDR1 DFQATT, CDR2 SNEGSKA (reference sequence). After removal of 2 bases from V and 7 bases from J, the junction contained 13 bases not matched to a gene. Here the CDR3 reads CSARHLGTGVLAGYTF. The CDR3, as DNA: TGCAGTGCTAGACACCTCGGGACAGGGGTTTTGGCTGGCTACACCTTC.

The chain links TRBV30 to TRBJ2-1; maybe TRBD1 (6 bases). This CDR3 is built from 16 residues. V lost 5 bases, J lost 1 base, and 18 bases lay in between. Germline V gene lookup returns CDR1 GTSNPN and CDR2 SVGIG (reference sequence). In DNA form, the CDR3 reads TGTGCCTGGGCCACCTCAGGGGATGGTTCCTACAATGAGCAGTTCTTC. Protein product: CAWATSGDGSYNEQFF.

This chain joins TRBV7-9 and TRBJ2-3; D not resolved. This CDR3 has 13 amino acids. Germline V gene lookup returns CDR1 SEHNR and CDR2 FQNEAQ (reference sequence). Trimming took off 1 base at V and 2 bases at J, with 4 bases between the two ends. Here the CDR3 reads CASSLDTTDTQYF. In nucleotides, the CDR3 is TGTGCCAGCAGCTTAGATACCACAGATACGCAGTATTTT.

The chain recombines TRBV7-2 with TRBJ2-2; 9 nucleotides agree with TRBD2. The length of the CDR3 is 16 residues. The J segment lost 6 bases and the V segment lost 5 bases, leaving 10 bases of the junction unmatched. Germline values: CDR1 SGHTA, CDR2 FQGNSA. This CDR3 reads CASSPPLAGLAGELFF. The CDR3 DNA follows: TGTGCCAGCAGCCCACCCCTAGCGGGGTTAGCCGGGGAGCTGTTTTTT. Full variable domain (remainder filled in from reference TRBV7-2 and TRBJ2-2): GAGVSQSPSNKVTEKGKDVELRCDPISGHTALYWYRQSLGQGLEFLIYFQGNSAPDKSGLPSDRFSAERTGGSVSTLTIQRTQQEDSAVYLCASSPPLAGLAGELFFGEGSRLTVL.

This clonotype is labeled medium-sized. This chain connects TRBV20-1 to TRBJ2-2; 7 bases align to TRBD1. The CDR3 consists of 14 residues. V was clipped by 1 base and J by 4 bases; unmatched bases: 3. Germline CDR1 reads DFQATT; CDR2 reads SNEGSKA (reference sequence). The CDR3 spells CSARGGQPTGELFF. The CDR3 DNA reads TGCAGTGCTAGAGGGGGACAGCCCACCGGGGAGCTGTTTTTT.

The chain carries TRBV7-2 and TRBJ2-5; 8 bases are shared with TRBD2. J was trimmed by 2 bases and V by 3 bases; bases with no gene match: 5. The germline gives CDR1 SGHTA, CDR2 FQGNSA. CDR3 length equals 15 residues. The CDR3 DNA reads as TGTGCCAGCAGCTTCCCGGGGGGGGGACAAGAGACCCAGTACTTC. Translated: CASSFPGGGQETQYF.

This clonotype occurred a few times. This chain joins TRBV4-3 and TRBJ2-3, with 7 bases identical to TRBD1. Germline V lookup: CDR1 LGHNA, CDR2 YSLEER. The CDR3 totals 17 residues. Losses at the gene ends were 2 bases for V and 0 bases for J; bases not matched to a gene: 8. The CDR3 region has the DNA TGCGCCAGCAGCCAAAAGAGGGACAGCGCTAGCACAGATACGCAGTATTTT. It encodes CASSQKRDSASTDTQYF.

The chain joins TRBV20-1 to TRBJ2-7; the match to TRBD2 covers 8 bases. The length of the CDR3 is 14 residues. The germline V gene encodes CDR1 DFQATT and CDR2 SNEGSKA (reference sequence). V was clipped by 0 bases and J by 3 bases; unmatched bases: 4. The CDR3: CSARDPSGYYEQYF. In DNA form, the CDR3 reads TGCAGTGCTAGAGACCCTAGCGGGTACTACGAGCAGTACTTC.

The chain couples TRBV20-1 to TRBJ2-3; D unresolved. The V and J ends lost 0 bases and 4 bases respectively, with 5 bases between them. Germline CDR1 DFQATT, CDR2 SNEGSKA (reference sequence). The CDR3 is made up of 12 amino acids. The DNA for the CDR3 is TGCAGTGCTAGAGATCCGCCAGATACGCAGTATTTT. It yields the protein CSARDPPDTQYF.

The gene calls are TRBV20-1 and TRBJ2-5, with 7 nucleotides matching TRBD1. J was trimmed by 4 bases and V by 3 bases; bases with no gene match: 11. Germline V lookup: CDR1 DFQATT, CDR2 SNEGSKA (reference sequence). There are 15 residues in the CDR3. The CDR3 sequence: CSARWGQRVRETQYF. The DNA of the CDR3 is TGCAGTGCTAGGTGGGGACAGAGGGTCCGAGAGACCCAGTACTTC.

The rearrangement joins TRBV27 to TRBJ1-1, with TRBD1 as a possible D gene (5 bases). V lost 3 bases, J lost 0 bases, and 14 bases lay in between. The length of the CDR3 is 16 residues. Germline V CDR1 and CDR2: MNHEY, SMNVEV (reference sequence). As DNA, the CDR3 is TGTGCCAGCAGTTTGGTAGATCGGGGCCTGAACACTGAAGCTTTCTTT. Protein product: CASSLVDRGLNTEAFF.

The CDR3 is CASSSLRGAETKTQYF. The CDR3, as DNA: TGTGCCAGCAGCTCTCTGCGGGGGGCCGAGACTAAGACCCAGTACTTC. The chain joins TRBV11-2 to TRBJ2-5; 8 bases map to TRBD2. Germline CDR1 SGHAT, CDR2 FQNNGV. The CDR3 loop spans 16 amino acids. The junction had 13 bases not matched to a gene; V was cut back by 4 bases and J by 6 bases. The full variable domain, completed using reference TRBV11-2 and TRBJ2-5, is EAGVAQSPRYKIIEKRQSVAFWCNPISGHATLYWYQQILGQGPKLLIQFQNNGVVDDSQLPKDRFSAERLKGVDSTLKIQPAKLEDSAVYLCASSSLRGAETKTQYFGPGTRLLVL.

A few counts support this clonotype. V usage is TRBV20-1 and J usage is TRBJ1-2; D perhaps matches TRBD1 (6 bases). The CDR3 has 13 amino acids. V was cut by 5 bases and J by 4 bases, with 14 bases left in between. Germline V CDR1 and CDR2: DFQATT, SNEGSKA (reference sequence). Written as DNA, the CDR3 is TGCAGTGCTCCGATGGACAGTCGCTATGGCTACACCTTC. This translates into CSAPMDSRYGYTF.

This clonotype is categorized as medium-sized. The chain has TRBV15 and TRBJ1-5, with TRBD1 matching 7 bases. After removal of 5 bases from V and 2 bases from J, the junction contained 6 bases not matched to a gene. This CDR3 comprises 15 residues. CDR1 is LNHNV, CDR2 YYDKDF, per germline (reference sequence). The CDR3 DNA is TGTGCCACCAGCGGGCGTGACAGGGGCAATCAGCCCCAGCATTTT. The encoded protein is CATSGRDRGNQPQHF.

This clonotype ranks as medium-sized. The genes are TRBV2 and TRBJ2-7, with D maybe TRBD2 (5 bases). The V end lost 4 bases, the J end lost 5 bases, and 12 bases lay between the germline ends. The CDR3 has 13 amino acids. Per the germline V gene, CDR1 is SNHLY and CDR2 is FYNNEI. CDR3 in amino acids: CASSAWAGHEQYF. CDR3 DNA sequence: TGTGCCAGCAGTGCCTGGGCGGGCCACGAGCAGTACTTC. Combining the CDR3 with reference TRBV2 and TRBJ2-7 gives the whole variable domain EPEVTQTPSHQVTQMGQEVILRCVPISNHLYFYWYRQILGQKVEFLVSFYNNEISEKSEIFDDQFSVERPDGSNFTLKIRSTKLEDSAMYFCASSAWAGHEQYFGPGTRLTVT.

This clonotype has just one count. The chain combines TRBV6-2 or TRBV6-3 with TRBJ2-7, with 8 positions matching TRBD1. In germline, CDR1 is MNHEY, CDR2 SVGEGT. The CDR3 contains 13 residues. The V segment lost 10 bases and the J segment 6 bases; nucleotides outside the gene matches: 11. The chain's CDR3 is CAISGTGPREQYF. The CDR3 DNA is TGTGCCATTTCGGGGACAGGTCCGCGCGAGCAGTACTTC.

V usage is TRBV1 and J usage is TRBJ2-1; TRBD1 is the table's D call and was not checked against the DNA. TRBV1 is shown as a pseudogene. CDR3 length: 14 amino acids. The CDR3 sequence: CTSSHRASYNEQFF. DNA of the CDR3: TGCACCAGCAGCCACAGGGCTTCCTACAATGAGCAGTTCTTC.

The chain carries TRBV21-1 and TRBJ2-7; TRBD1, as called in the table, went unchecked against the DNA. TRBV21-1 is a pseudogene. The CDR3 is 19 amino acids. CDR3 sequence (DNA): TGTGCCAGCAGCAAGTTCCTTTCCCGGGACAGGGGGCGTACCCACGAGCAGTACTTC. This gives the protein CASSKFLSRDRGRTHEQYF.

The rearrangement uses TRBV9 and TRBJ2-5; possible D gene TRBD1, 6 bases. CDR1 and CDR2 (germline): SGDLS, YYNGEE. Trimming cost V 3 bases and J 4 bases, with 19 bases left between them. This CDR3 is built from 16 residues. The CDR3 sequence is CASSGPRTGLRETQYF. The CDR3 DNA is TGTGCCAGCAGCGGCCCCCGCACAGGGTTGCGAGAGACCCAGTACTTC.

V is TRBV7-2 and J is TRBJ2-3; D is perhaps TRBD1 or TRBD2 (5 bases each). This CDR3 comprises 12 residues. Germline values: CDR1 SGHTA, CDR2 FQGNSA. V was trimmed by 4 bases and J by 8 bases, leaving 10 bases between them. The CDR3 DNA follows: TGTGCCAGCAGCTGGGACCGCACTACGCAGTATTTT. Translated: CASSWDRTTQYF. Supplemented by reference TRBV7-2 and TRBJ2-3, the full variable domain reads GAGVSQSPSNKVTEKGKDVELRCDPISGHTALYWYRQSLGQGLEFLIYFQGNSAPDKSGLPSDRFSAERTGGSVSTLTIQRTQQEDSAVYLCASSWDRTTQYFGPGTRLTVL.

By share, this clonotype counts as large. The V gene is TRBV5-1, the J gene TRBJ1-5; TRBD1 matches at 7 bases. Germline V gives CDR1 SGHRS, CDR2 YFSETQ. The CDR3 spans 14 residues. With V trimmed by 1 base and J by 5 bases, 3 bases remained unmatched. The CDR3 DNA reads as TGCGCCAGCAGCTTGCAGGGGGTGGATCAGCCCCAGCATTTT. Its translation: CASSLQGVDQPQHF.

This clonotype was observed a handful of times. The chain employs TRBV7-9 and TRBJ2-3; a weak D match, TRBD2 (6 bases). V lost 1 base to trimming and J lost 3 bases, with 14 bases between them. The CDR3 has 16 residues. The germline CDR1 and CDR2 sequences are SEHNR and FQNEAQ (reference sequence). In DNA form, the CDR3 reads TGTGCCAGCAGCTTAGATAGGAGCGGGTGGACAGATACGCAGTATTTT. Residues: CASSLDRSGWTDTQYF.

The CDR3 loop is CAWSNRPTGELFF. The CDR3, as DNA: TGTGCCTGGAGTAACCGCCCCACCGGGGAGCTGTTTTTT. V usage is TRBV30 and J usage is TRBJ2-2; D not certain. This CDR3 has 13 residues. V lost 2 bases to trimming and J lost 4 bases, with 8 bases between them. Germline loops: CDR1 GTSNPN, CDR2 SVGIG (reference sequence). Looking up the rest from reference TRBV30 and TRBJ2-2 gives the full variable domain: SQTIHQWPATLVQPVGSPLSLECTVEGTSNPNLYWYRQAAGRGLQLLFYSVGIGQISSEVPQNLSASRPQDRQFILSSKKLLLSDSGFYLCAWSNRPTGELFFGEGSRLTVL.

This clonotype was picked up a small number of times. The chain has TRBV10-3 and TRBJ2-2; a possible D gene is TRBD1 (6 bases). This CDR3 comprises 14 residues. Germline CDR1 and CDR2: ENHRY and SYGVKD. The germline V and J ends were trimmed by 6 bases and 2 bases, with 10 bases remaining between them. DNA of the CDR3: TGTGCCATCAGCCCGGGACATAACACCGGGGAGCTGTTTTTT. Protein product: CAISPGHNTGELFF.

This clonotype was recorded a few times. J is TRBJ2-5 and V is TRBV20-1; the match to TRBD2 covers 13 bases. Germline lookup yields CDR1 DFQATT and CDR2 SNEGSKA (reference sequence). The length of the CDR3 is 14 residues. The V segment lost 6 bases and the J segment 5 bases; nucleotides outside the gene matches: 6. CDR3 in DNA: TGCAGTGCCAGCCCGACTAGCGGGAGGGAGACCCAGTACTTC. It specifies CSASPTSGRETQYF.